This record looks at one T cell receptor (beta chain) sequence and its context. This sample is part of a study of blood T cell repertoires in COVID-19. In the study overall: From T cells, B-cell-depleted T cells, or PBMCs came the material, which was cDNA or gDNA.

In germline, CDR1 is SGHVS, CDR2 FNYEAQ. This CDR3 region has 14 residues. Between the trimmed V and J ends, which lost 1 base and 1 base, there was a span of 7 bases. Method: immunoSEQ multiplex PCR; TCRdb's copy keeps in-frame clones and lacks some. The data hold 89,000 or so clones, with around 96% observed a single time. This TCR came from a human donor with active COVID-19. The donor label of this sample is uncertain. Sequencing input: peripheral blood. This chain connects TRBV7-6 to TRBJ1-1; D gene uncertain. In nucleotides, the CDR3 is TGTGCCAGCAGCTTAGGAGGAGGGAACACTGAAGCTTTCTTT. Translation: CASSLGGGNTEAFF.